The 5 T cell receptor beta chains below come from one sample, sequenced in a study of CD8+ T cells in alopecia areata. As the sequencing template, cDNA was produced by extracting RNA and reverse transcribing it. Here immunoSEQ multiplex PCR was the method, and the copy in TCRdb shows in-frame clones only, minus some. The sample holds 98,000 or so clones, around 59% seen once. Sequencing used CD8+ T cells sorted from blood. The receptors derive from a human donor in good health.

The chain carries TRBV13 and TRBJ1-2; 9 bases map to TRBD1. Germline V gene sequence: CDR1 PRHDT, CDR2 FYEKMQ (reference sequence). V gave up 5 bases and J gave up 3 bases; unmatched junction bases: 10. The CDR3 runs to 16 residues. The CDR3: CASSRPPGQGDYGYTF. The CDR3 DNA follows: TGTGCCAGCAGCAGACCTCCGGGACAGGGAGACTATGGCTACACCTTC.

This clone occurred a few times. The chain combines TRBV11-2 with TRBJ1-6; a weak D match, TRBD1 (5 bases). This CDR3 has 13 amino acids. From germline, CDR1 is SGHAT and CDR2 FQNNGV. Trimming pared 5 bases from V and 7 bases from J, leaving 9 bases between. The CDR3 region is CASSRGLNSPLHF. In nucleotides, the CDR3 is TGTGCCAGCAGCCGGGGCTTGAATTCACCCCTCCACTTT.

This sequence joins TRBV12-2 and TRBJ2-5; the table names TRBD2, a call not compared with the DNA. TRBV12-2 is deemed a pseudogene. The CDR3 covers 15 residues. CDR3 loop: CASRLSLNDQETQYF. Written as DNA, the CDR3 is TGTGCAAGTCGCTTATCTCTAAACGACCAAGAGACCCAGTACTTC.

The table lists this clone with a few counts. V and J are TRBV7-2 and TRBJ2-5, with D possibly being TRBD1 (6 bases). From germline, CDR1 is SGHTA and CDR2 FQGNSA. V shed 1 base and J shed 4 bases, with 16 bases lying between them. CDR3 size: 16 residues. The CDR3 loop is CASSLVYPGEVETQYF. The CDR3 region has the DNA TGTGCCAGCAGCTTAGTGTATCCAGGGGAAGTAGAGACCCAGTACTTC.

The V gene is TRBV13, the J gene TRBJ2-1; D uncertain. The V end lost 1 base, the J end lost 4 bases, and 14 bases lay between the germline ends. CDR3 length equals 16 residues. Germline V gives CDR1 PRHDT, CDR2 FYEKMQ (reference sequence). CDR3 sequence: CASSLDPLPRYNEQFF. For the CDR3, the DNA is TGTGCCAGCAGCTTAGATCCCCTCCCCCGATACAATGAGCAGTTCTTC.